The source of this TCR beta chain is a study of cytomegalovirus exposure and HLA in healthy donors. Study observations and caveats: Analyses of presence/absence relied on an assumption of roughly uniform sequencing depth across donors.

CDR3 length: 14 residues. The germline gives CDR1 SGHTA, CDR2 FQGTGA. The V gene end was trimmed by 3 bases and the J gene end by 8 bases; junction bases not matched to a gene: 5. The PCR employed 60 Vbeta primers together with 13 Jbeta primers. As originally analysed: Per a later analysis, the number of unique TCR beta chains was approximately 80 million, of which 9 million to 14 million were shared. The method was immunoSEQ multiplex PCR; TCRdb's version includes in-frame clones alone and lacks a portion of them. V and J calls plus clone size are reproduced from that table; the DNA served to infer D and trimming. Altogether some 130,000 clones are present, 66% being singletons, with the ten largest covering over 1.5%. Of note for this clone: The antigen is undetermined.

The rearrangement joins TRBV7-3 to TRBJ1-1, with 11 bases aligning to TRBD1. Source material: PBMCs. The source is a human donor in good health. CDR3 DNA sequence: TGTGCCAGCAGCTTGCATTGGGACAGGGGGGAAGCTTTCTTT. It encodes CASSLHWDRGEAFF.